This TCR beta chain was retrieved from a study of radiotherapy plus CTLA-4 blockade in lung cancer. Study-level information: Around 19% of patients responded objectively, and roughly 34% achieved disease control.

Whole-study results and caveats: Blood-borne expansion of tumor-derived TCR clones followed radiotherapy plus ipilimumab.

Measured with immunoSEQ multiplex PCR; TCRdb has only the in-frame clones, and not every one. The table lists 62,000 or so clones, roughly 78% of them singletons. The CDR3 sequence is 15 residues long. From germline, CDR1 is MNHEY and CDR2 SMNVEV (reference sequence). With 6 bases clipped from V and 2 bases from J, the junction kept 8 bases outside the gene matches. With respect to this clone: What it binds is unknown.

This sequence originates from a human donor with non-small cell lung cancer who had a complete response to radiotherapy plus ipilimumab. The V gene is TRBV27, the J gene TRBJ2-5; 8 bases agree with TRBD1. The sequenced sample was peripheral blood, obtained from a patient treated with radiotherapy plus ipilimumab. CDR3 in DNA: TGTGCCAGCAGCGCCGGGACAGGACTACAAGAGACCCAGTACTTC. Its translation is CASSAGTGLQETQYF.